This T cell receptor (beta chain) comes out of a study of T cells in Graves' hyperthyroidism and ophthalmopathy. Turning to the study itself: Before treatment of any kind, peripheral blood was taken at initial diagnosis. Findings and caveats of the study: The blood repertoire included most of the expanded thyroid clonotypes above 0.001.

This clonotype showed up just a few times. Its specificity is unknown. Mismatch with germline at one junction end may stem from a read error. Authors of the study amplified TCR beta CDR3 regions from RNA transcripts. First-round RT-PCR targeting the TCR CDR3 was performed with the HTBI primer set. TCRdb recomputed calls from the multiplex PCR reads with MiXCR, one row per CDR3 protein. The sample includes about 560,000 distinct CDR3 sequences, 16% seen only once; the top ten take approximately 18%. Sequencing was performed on blood. The receptor was derived from a woman in her late teens or twenties with Graves' hyperthyroidism.

CDR3 loop: CASSVLPFNLILTGSYEQHF. The CDR3 DNA is TGTGCCAGCAGTGTTCTTCCTTTTAACTTAATCCTGACAGGCTCCTACGAGCAGCACTTC. The chain carries TRBV6-1 and TRBJ2-7, with D tentatively TRBD1 (6 bases). CDR3 length: 20 residues. In germline, CDR1 is MNHNS, CDR2 SASEGT.